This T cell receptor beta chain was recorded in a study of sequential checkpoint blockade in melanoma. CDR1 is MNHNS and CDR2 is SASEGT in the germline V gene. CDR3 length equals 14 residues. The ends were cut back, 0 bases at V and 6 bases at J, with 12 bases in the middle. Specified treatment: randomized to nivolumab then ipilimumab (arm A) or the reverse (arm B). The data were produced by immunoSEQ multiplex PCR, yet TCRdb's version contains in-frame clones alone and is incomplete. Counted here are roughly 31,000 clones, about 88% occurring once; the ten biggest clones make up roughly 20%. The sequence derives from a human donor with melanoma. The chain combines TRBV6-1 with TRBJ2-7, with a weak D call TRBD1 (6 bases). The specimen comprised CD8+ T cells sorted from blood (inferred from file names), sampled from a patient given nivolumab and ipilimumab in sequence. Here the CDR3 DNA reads TGTGCCAGCAGTGAAGCCGCGAGAGGGGGCGAGCAGTACTTC. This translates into CASSEAARGGEQYF.